This TCR beta chain was recovered during a study of T cells in Graves' hyperthyroidism and ophthalmopathy. RNA transcripts were the template for amplifying TCR beta CDR3 regions. The primer set for the first-round RT-PCR of the TCR CDR3 was HTBI. A single record per CDR3 protein comes from TCRdb applying MiXCR to the multiplex PCR reads. The sample lists roughly 710,000 distinct CDR3 sequences, approximately 36% occurring once. Graves' hyperthyroidism qualified as stable when ophthalmopathy did not progress within 18 months. Clinical symptoms, serum thyroxine, TRAb, thyroid ultrasound and orbital computed tomography informed diagnoses. Fresh 10 ml peripheral blood yielded PBMCs. This clonotype has ten or more counts. This sequence was found in a woman in her thirties or forties with Graves' hyperthyroidism. Material: blood.

The CDR3 loop reads CASRAGGYQPQHF. CDR3 DNA: TGTGCCAGCAGAGCAGGGGGCTATCAGCCCCAGCATTTT. The J gene is TRBJ1-5, the V gene TRBV6-5, with 8 bases fitting TRBD1. J lost 5 bases, V lost 6 bases, and 3 bases had no gene match. This CDR3 has 13 residues. Germline V CDR1 and CDR2: MNHEY, SVGAGI.